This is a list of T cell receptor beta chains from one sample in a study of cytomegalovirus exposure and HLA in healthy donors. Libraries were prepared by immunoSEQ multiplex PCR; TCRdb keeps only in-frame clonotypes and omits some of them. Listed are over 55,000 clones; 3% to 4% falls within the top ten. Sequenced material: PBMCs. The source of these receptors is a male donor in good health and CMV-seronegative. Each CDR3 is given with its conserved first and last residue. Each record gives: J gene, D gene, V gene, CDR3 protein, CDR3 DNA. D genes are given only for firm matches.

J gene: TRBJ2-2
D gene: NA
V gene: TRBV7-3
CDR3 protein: CASSVRQATGELFF
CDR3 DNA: TGTGCCAGCAGCGTCCGACAGGCCACCGGGGAGCTGTTTTTT

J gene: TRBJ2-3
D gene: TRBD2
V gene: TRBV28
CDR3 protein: CASRGTRVSDKQYF
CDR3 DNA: TGTGCCAGCAGAGGGACTAGGGTCTCAGATAAGCAGTATTTT

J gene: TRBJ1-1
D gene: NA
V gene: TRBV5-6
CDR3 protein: CASTVSGGIAGEAFF
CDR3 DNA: TGTGCCAGCACCGTCAGTGGGGGCATCGCGGGTGAAGCTTTCTTT

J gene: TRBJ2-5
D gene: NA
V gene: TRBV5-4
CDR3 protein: CASNLWGGETQYF
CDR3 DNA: TGTGCCAGCAATCTGTGGGGGGGCGAGACCCAGTACTTC

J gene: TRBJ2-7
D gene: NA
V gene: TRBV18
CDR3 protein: CASSPRVPGPYEQYF
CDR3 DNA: TGTGCCAGCTCACCCCGGGTCCCCGGCCCCTACGAGCAGTACTTC

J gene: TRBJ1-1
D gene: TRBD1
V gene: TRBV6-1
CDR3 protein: CASSDAHPQGGNTEDFF
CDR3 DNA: TGTGCCAGCAGTGACGCGCATCCACAGGGGGGAAACACTGAAGATTTCTTT

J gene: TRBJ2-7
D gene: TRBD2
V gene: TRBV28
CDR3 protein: CASSSPSGGRYEQYF
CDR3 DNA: TGTGCCAGCAGTTCCCCTAGCGGGGGACGATACGAGCAGTACTTC

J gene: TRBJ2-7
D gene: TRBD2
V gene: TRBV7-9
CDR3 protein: CASSSSGIAEEQYF
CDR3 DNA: TGTGCCAGCAGCTCCAGCGGGATAGCAGAGGAGCAGTACTTC

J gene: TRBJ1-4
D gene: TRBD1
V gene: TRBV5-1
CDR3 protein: CASSVRQGGEKLFF
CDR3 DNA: TGCGCCAGCAGCGTCAGACAGGGAGGTGAAAAACTGTTTTTT

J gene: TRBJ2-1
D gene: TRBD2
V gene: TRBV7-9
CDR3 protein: CASSPPGLAGDNEQFF
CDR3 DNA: TGTGCCAGCTCCCCCCCAGGACTAGCGGGGGACAATGAGCAGTTCTTC

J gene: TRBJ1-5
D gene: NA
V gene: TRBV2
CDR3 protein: CASSEARGNQPQHF
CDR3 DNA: TGTGCCAGCAGTGAAGCGCGGGGCAATCAGCCCCAGCATTTT